This is a list of T cell receptor beta chains from one sample in a study of cytomegalovirus exposure and HLA in healthy donors. Method: immunoSEQ multiplex PCR; TCRdb's copy keeps in-frame clones and lacks some. The data show 75,000 to 80,000 clones, about four fifths seen once. The sequenced material came from PBMCs. These receptors originate from a man aged 40-49 years in good health and CMV-seronegative. Each CDR3 is given with its conserved first and last residue.

v_gene	j_gene	CDR3aa
TRBV5-4	TRBJ2-2	CASSLEQKENTGELFF
TRBV5-1	TRBJ2-7	CASTRQEAGGGEQYF
TRBV6-6	TRBJ1-1	CASSRDKNTEAFF
TRBV10-3	TRBJ2-2	CAISGDRGREGSTGELFF
TRBV9	TRBJ2-5	CASSVGIAGGPVETQYF
TRBV5-6	TRBJ1-1	CASSQLKTTDRSNTEAFF
TRBV11-2	TRBJ2-7	CASSSTAAYYEQYF
TRBV30	TRBJ1-2	CAWDDSGAVAYGYTF
TRBV7-9	TRBJ2-2	CSSVDRGGYTGELFF
TRBV14	TRBJ1-3	CASSQVGGNTIYF
TRBV6-1	TRBJ2-1	CASSGGPSGFNEQFF
TRBV7-3	TRBJ2-2	CASSLYMPQVQTGELFF
TRBV5-1	TRBJ2-5	CASSPGQTSGSETQYF
TRBV28	TRBJ2-5	CASSLTEQGLQETQYF
TRBV5-4	TRBJ1-1	CASRRTENTEAFF
TRBV10-3	TRBJ2-2	CAISLGQAGELFF
TRBV28	TRBJ1-1	CASSSLLRTGNTEAFF
TRBV5-1	TRBJ2-7	CASSPDSTTSYEQYF
TRBV6-1	TRBJ1-2	CASSAWTGVGGYTF
TRBV2	TRBJ1-2	CASIPRDRDGYTF
TRBV27	TRBJ1-1	CASSGWGQNTEAFF
TRBV7-9	TRBJ2-5	CASSLAGTWGLETQYF
TRBV19	TRBJ2-5	CASSIGVEPTQYF
TRBV7-7	TRBJ2-1	CASSLYQGNNEQFF
TRBV29-1	TRBJ1-1	CSVSPSTEAFF
TRBV6-1	.	CASSDAQDSSYEQYF
TRBV28	TRBJ1-1	CASSRRTGRGAEAFF
TRBV27	TRBJ1-5	CASSLSGYNQPQHF
TRBV6-6	TRBJ1-5	CASSPGGQGPPQHF
TRBV25-1	TRBJ1-4	CASSAGVLRPNEKLFF
TRBV2	TRBJ2-3	CASSGLGGGSSTDTQYF
TRBV6-1	TRBJ1-5	CASSSRQGVQPQHF
TRBV2	TRBJ1-5	CASCAQAGNQPQHF
TRBV19	TRBJ1-2	CASSRSIRGYTF
TRBV6-1	TRBJ1-2	CASSAGRAGGVDGYTF